The 9 T cell receptor beta chains listed next were all sequenced from one sample in a study of T cells in Graves' hyperthyroidism and ophthalmopathy. Regions amplified from RNA transcripts were the TCR beta CDR3 regions. First-round RT-PCR targeting the TCR CDR3 was performed with the HTBI primer set. A single record per CDR3 protein comes from TCRdb applying MiXCR to the multiplex PCR reads. This sample has under 550,000 distinct CDR3 sequences, with just under 20% found just once. The sample was blood. The receptors here all came from a man aged 35-49 years with Graves' ophthalmopathy.

This clonotype was seen many times. V usage is TRBV6-2 or TRBV6-3 and J usage is TRBJ2-3; TRBD2 is a possible D gene (6 bases). With 0 bases removed from V and 0 bases from J, the gap between germline ends came to 16 bases. The CDR3 extends over 18 amino acids. Germline CDR1 and CDR2: MNHEY and SVGEGT. The CDR3 bases are TGTGCCAGCAGTTACTCCCTTGGGCGGGGCGTAAGCACAGATACGCAGTATTTT. This codes for CASSYSLGRGVSTDTQYF.

J is TRBJ2-1 and V is TRBV18, with a tentative D call TRBD1 (5 bases). CDR3 length: 16 amino acids. The ends were cut back, 0 bases at V and 9 bases at J, with 18 bases in the middle. Germline lookup yields CDR1 KGHSH and CDR2 LQKENI. DNA for the CDR3: TGTGCCAGCTCACCACCAAACACAGGCCACCCTGGTGAGCAGTTCTTC. Protein product: CASSPPNTGHPGEQFF.

This clonotype was detected ten times or more. The CDR3 coding sequence is TGTGCCAGCACAACAGGGGGGGGTAATCAGCCCCAGCATTTT. The encoded protein is CASTTGGGNQPQHF. The chain joins TRBV27 to TRBJ1-5; 8 bases map to TRBD1. This CDR3 contains 14 residues. CDR1 and CDR2 from the germline V gene are MNHEY and SMNVEV (reference sequence). The V and J ends lost 7 bases and 4 bases, in that order; junction bases with no gene match: 6.

This clonotype was counted ten times or more. This rearrangement joins TRBV10-3 to TRBJ1-2; a weak D match, TRBD1 (6 bases). Trimming stripped 0 bases from V and 0 bases from J, with 14 bases between. The CDR3 consists of 17 residues. The germline gives CDR1 ENHRY, CDR2 SYGVKD. The CDR3 loop is CAISESSGGLTNYGYTF. In DNA form, the CDR3 reads TGTGCCATCAGTGAGTCGAGCGGGGGGCTTACTAACTATGGCTACACCTTC.

This clonotype has a handful of counts. V and J are TRBV7-6 and TRBJ1-1; maybe TRBD1 (6 bases). V was pared by 0 bases and J by 4 bases, with 15 bases between. CDR3 length equals 16 residues. Per germline, CDR1 SGHVS and CDR2 FNYEAQ. CDR3: CASSLALGGIGTEAFF. The CDR3 nucleotides read TGTGCCAGCAGCTTAGCGCTAGGGGGAATAGGCACTGAAGCTTTCTTT. Full variable domain (remainder filled in from reference TRBV7-6 and TRBJ1-1): GAGVSQSPRYKVTKRGQDVALRCDPISGHVSLYWYRQALGQGPEFLTYFNYEAQQDKSGLPNDRFSAERPEGSISTLTIQRTEQRDSAMYRCASSLALGGIGTEAFFGQGTRLTVV.

This clonotype was observed a handful of times. This chain uses TRBV25-1 with TRBJ1-1; 8 nucleotides agree with TRBD1. After removal of 7 bases from V and 5 bases from J, the junction contained 9 bases not matched to a gene. Germline loops: CDR1 MGHDK, CDR2 SYGVNS. This CDR3 spans 14 amino acids. The CDR3 coding sequence is TGTGCCAGCACCCCCAGGGACAGGAGGACTGAAGCTTTCTTT. Translation: CASTPRDRRTEAFF.

This clonotype was seen many times. The CDR3 reads CASSSGGYGYTF. CDR3 nucleotide sequence: TGTGCCAGCAGCTCAGGGGGGTATGGCTACACCTTC. The J gene is TRBJ1-2, the V gene TRBV11-2; 7 nucleotides align to TRBD1. The CDR3 is 12 residues long. The V segment lost 4 bases and the J segment 5 bases; nucleotides outside the gene matches: 1. Germline assignment: CDR1 SGHAT and CDR2 FQNNGV. The variable domain in full, with the rest retrieved from reference TRBV11-2 and TRBJ1-2, is EAGVAQSPRYKIIEKRQSVAFWCNPISGHATLYWYQQILGQGPKLLIQFQNNGVVDDSQLPKDRFSAERLKGVDSTLKIQPAKLEDSAVYLCASSSGGYGYTFGSGTRLTVV.

In its sample, this clonotype was seen a few times. The J gene is TRBJ2-3, the V gene TRBV20-1; D remains ambiguous. This CDR3 is 15 amino acids long. Germline CDR1 and CDR2: DFQATT and SNEGSKA (reference sequence). V lost 5 bases, J lost 3 bases, and 18 bases lay in between. CDR3 in amino acids: CSALIIGIGTDTQYF. The CDR3 DNA follows: TGCAGTGCTCTTATTATCGGTATAGGGACAGATACGCAGTATTTT.

There are many counts of this clonotype. This sequence joins TRBV5-1 and TRBJ2-3; D is possibly TRBD1 or TRBD2 (5 bases each). Deletions cut 4 bases from V and 1 base from J, with 13 bases between. Germline lookup yields CDR1 SGHRS and CDR2 YFSETQ. This CDR3 spans 15 amino acids. Here the CDR3 reads CASSPGRQRTDTQYF. CDR3 sequence (DNA): TGCGCCAGCAGCCCGGGACGGCAACGCACAGATACGCAGTATTTT.